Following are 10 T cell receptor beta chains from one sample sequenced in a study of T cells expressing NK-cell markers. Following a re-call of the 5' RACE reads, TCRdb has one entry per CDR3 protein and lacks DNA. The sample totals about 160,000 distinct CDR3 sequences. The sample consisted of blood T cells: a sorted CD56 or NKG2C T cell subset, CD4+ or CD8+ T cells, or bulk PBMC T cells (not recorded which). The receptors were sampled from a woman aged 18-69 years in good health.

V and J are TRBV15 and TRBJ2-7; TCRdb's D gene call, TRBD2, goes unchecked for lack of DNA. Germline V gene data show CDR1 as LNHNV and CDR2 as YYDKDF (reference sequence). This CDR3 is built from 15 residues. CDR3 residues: CATSKTRETISEQYF.

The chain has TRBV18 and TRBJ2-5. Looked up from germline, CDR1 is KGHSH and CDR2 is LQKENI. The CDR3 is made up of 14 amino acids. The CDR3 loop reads CASSPGGVSETQYF.

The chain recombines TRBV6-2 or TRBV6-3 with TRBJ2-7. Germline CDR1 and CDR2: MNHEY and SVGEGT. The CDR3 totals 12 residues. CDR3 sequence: CASSKQAYEQYF.

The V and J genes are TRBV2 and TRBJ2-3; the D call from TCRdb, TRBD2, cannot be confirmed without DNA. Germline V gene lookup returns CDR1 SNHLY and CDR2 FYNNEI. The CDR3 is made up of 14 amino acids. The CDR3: CASSGGGVPDTQYF.

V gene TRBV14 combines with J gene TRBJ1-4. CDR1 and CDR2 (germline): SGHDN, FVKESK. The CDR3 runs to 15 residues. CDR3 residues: CASSRRGAGGEKLFF.

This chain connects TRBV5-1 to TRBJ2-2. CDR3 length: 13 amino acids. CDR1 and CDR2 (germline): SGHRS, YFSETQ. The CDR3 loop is CASSTQYSGELFF.

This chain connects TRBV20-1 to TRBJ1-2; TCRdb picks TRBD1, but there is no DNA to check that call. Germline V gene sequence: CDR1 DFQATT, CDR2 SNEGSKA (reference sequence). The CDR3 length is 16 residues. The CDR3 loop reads CSARVTGLTNYYGYTF.

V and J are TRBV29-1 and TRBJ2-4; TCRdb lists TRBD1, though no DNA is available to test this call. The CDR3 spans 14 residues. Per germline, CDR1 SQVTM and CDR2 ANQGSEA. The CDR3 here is CSVGTGTGVNIQYF. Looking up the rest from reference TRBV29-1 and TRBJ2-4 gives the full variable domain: SAVISQKPSRDICQRGTSLTIQCQVDSQVTMMFWYRQQPGQSLTLIATANQGSEATYESGFVIDKFPISRPNLTFSTLTVSNMSPEDSSIYLCSVGTGTGVNIQYFGAGTRLSVL.

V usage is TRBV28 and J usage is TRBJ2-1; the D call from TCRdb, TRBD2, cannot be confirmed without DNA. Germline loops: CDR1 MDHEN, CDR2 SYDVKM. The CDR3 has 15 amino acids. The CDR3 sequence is CASSMTSGRYNEQFF.

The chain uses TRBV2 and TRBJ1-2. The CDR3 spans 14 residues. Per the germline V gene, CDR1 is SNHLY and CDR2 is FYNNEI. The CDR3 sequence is CASSEARRGYGYTF.